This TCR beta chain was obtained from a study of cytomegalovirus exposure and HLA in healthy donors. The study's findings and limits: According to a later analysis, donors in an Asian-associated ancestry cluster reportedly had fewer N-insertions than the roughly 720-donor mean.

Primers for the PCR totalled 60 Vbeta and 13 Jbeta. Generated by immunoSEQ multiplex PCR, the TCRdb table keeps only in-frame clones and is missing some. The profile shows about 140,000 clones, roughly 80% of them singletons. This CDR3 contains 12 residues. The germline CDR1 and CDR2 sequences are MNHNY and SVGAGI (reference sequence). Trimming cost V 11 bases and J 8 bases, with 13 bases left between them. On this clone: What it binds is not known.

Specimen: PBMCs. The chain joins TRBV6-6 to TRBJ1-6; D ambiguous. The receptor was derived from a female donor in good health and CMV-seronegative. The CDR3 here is CAARGFDSPLHF. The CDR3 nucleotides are TGTGCCGCGCGGGGATTCGATTCACCCCTCCACTTT.